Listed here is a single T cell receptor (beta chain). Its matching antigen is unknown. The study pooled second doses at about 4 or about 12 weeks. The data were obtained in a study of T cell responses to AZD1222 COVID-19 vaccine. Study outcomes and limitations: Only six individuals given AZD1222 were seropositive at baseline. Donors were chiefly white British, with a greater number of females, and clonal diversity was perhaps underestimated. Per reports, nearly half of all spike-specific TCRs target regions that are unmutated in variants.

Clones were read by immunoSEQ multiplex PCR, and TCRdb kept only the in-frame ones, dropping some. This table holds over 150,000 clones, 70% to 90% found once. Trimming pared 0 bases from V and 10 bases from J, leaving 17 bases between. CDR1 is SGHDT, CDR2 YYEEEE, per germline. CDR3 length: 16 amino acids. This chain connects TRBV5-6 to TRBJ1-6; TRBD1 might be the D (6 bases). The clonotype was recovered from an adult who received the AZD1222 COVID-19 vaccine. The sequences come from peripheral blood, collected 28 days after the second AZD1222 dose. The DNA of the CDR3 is TGTGCCAGCAGCTTGGTCGCGGGGGCGGGTCTATCACCCCTCCACTTT. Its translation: CASSLVAGAGLSPLHF.